This TCR beta chain was retrieved from a study of shared clonotypes between healthy human individuals. Study-wide results and limits: Generation probabilities of non-shared clonotypes were lower (relative to those shared by all four donors).

Naive CD8 isolation took CD45RO-negative cells positively selected for CCR7 and excluded terminally differentiated effector memory CD45RA+ cells. On this clone: Its antigen remains unknown.

Some clones are missing from TCRdb's copy, which holds only in-frame ones; the method was immunoSEQ multiplex PCR. In the table there are roughly 2,000,000 clones, roughly 93% of which are singletons. The length of the CDR3 is 15 residues. The V gene's germline CDR1 is KGHSH and CDR2 LQKENI. The V segment lost 3 bases and the J segment 1 base; nucleotides outside the gene matches: 1. The chain carries TRBV18 and TRBJ2-5, with 11 bases fitting TRBD2. The sequenced sample was naive CD8+ T cells from PBMCs. This sequence originates from a young man in good health. Some clones in this sample may be carry-over from other donors' samples. DNA of the CDR3: TGTGCCAGCTCACCTGGGACTAGCGGCCAAGAGACCCAGTACTTC. Protein sequence: CASSPGTSGQETQYF.